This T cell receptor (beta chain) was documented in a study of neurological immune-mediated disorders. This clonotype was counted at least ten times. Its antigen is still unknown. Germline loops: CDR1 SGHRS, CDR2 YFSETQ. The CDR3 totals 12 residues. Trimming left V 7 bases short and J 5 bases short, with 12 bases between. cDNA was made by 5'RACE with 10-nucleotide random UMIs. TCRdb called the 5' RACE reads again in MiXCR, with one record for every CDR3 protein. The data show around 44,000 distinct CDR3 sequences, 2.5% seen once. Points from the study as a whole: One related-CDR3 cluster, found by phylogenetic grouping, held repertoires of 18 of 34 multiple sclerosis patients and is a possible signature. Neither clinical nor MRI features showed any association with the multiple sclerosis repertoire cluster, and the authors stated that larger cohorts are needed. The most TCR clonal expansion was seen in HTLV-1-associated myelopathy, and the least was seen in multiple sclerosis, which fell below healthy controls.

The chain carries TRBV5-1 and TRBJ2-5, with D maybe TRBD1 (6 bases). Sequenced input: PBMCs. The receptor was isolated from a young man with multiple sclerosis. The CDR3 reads CASARGYETQYF. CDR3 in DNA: TGCGCCAGCGCCAGGGGTTATGAGACCCAGTACTTC.